This passage covers 18 T cell receptor beta chains from one sample sequenced in a study of blood T cell repertoires in COVID-19. Repertoires were generated with immunoSEQ multiplex PCR, while TCRdb's copy carries only in-frame clones and drops some. Of about 47,000 clones listed, around 83% are singletons. The sample comprised peripheral blood. These receptors originate from a man aged 55 to 70 with active COVID-19.

This chain joins TRBV11-1 and TRBJ1-1; TRBD1 might be the D (5 bases). Trimming removed 5 bases from V and 0 bases from J, with 7 bases in between. CDR1 and CDR2 from the germline V gene are SGHAT and FQDESV (reference sequence). The CDR3 sequence is 13 residues long. CDR3 nucleotides: TGTGCCAGCAGCCAGGGCCTGAACACTGAAGCTTTCTTT. Its protein product is CASSQGLNTEAFF.

V is TRBV23-1 and J is TRBJ1-4, with a tentative D call TRBD1 (6 bases). TRBV23-1 has ORF status, its function being uncertain. V was shortened by 0 bases and J by 7 bases, with 12 bases between the two germline ends. The CDR3 runs to 15 residues. In nucleotides, the CDR3 is TGCGCCAGCAGTCAATCGTGGCGAGGGGGTGAAAAACTGTTTTTT. It codes for CASSQSWRGGEKLFF.

The rearrangement joins TRBV18 to TRBJ2-2; possibly TRBD2 for D (5 bases). The CDR3 runs 11 residues. Between the trimmed V and J ends, which lost 10 bases and 5 bases, there was a span of 8 bases. Germline CDR1 reads KGHSH; CDR2 reads LQKENI. CDR3 coding DNA: TGTGCCACCCGAGGGACCGGGGAGCTGTTTTTT. This encodes CATRGTGELFF.

This chain connects TRBV4-2 to TRBJ2-7; 9 positions agree with TRBD1. The J segment lost 4 bases and the V segment lost 0 bases, leaving 7 bases of the junction unmatched. Germline CDR1 and CDR2: LGHNA and YNFKEQ. The CDR3 totals 16 residues. CDR3 amino acids: CASSQDGQDRGYEQYF. In DNA form, the CDR3 reads TGTGCCAGCAGCCAAGACGGCCAGGACAGGGGTTACGAGCAGTACTTC.

The chain links TRBV2 to TRBJ2-7; possibly TRBD1 for D (5 bases). The CDR3 has 14 residues. The V end lost 5 bases, the J end lost 7 bases, and 18 bases lay between the germline ends. Germline V gene lookup returns CDR1 SNHLY and CDR2 FYNNEI. Here the CDR3 DNA reads TGTGCCAGCAGTCAGGGTTACACTCTAGGGGAGCAGTACTTC. It yields the protein CASSQGYTLGEQYF.

This clone has only one observation. The J gene is TRBJ2-1, the V gene TRBV7-2; TRBD2 is a possible D gene (5 bases). The length of the CDR3 is 14 residues. Between the trimmed V and J ends, which lost 0 bases and 7 bases, there was a span of 10 bases. Per the germline V gene, CDR1 is SGHTA and CDR2 is FQGNSA. The CDR3 region has the DNA TGTGCCAGCAGCTTAGCTCTAGCTAGGAATGAGCAGTTCTTC. Encoded protein: CASSLALARNEQFF. The full variable domain, in which reference TRBV7-2 and TRBJ2-1 provide the parts outside the CDR3, is GAGVSQSPSNKVTEKGKDVELRCDPISGHTALYWYRQSLGQGLEFLIYFQGNSAPDKSGLPSDRFSAERTGGSVSTLTIQRTQQEDSAVYLCASSLALARNEQFFGPGTRLTVL.

The rearrangement uses TRBV6-2 or TRBV6-3 and TRBJ1-6, with D possibly being TRBD1 (6 bases). Germline CDR1 and CDR2: MNHEY and SVGEGT. CDR3 length: 15 amino acids. Trimming took 4 bases from V and 10 from J, leaving 17 bases between them. In DNA form, the CDR3 reads TGTGCCAGCAGTTCTCAGGGGCGCGGACAGTCACCCCTCCACTTT. Protein: CASSSQGRGQSPLHF.

The chain combines TRBV4-2 with TRBJ2-7; perhaps TRBD1 as D (6 bases). The CDR3 consists of 15 residues. Germline lookup yields CDR1 LGHNA and CDR2 YNFKEQ. The V end was cut by 3 bases, the J end by 8 bases, with 20 bases between. CDR3 in DNA: TGTGCCAGCAGCCAGGCATCTGGGGGCACTACGAAGCAGTACTTC. It encodes CASSQASGGTTKQYF.

The chain carries TRBV4-2 and TRBJ2-7; TRBD2 aligns across 9 bases. The CDR3 totals 16 residues. Trimming removed 3 bases from V and 0 bases from J; junction bases left unmatched: 6. Germline assignment: CDR1 LGHNA and CDR2 YNFKEQ. CDR3 loop: CASSQATAGGSYEQYF. For the CDR3, the DNA is TGTGCCAGCAGCCAGGCCACAGCGGGGGGCTCCTACGAGCAGTACTTC.

This chain joins TRBV14 and TRBJ2-3, with 7 bases lining up with TRBD2. The germline gives CDR1 SGHDN, CDR2 FVKESK. The junction had 5 bases not matched to a gene; V was cut back by 4 bases and J by 4 bases. The CDR3 spans 14 residues. The CDR3: CASSPRLAPDTQYF. CDR3 coding DNA: TGTGCCAGCAGCCCCCGACTAGCCCCAGATACGCAGTATTTT.

The chain employs TRBV18 and TRBJ1-5; 9 bases map to TRBD1. This CDR3 is 15 amino acids long. Germline trimming cut 4 bases from V and 0 bases from J; bases unmatched to any gene: 1. Germline V gene data show CDR1 as KGHSH and CDR2 as LQKENI. CDR3 sequence reads: CASSQTGGSNQPQHF. CDR3 coding DNA: TGTGCCAGCTCACAGACAGGGGGTAGCAATCAGCCCCAGCATTTT.

In its sample, this clone was seen once. This chain links TRBV6-4 with TRBJ1-1, with 8 bases lining up with TRBD1. V shed 6 bases, J shed 8 bases, and the junction held 17 bases outside the gene matches. The CDR3 contains 16 residues. Germline CDR1 MRHNA, CDR2 SNTAGT. CDR3 protein: CASRQNRGSVFGEAFF. CDR3 sequence (DNA): TGTGCCAGCAGACAAAACAGGGGGTCGGTCTTCGGGGAAGCTTTCTTT.

The chain joins TRBV6-6 to TRBJ1-5; TRBD1 might be the D (5 bases). V was clipped by 2 bases and J by 5 bases, with 16 bases between them. Looked up from germline, CDR1 is MNHNY and CDR2 is SVGAGI (reference sequence). The CDR3 is 16 amino acids. In nucleotides, the CDR3 is TGTGCCAGCAGTTACGGGCAGGGAAGCTCTTATCAGCCCCAGCATTTT. Protein: CASSYGQGSSYQPQHF.

The chain joins TRBV7-9 to TRBJ2-7, with D possibly matching TRBD1 (6 bases). CDR3 length: 12 amino acids. Germline V gene data show CDR1 as SEHNR and CDR2 as FQNEAQ (reference sequence). The V end was cut by 3 bases, the J end by 5 bases, with 8 bases between. The CDR3 region is CASSFTGNEQYF. The CDR3 DNA reads TGTGCCAGCAGCTTTACAGGGAACGAGCAGTACTTC.

This clone was recorded only once. V gene TRBV24-1 combines with J gene TRBJ2-2; D is unclear. The CDR3 sequence is 15 residues long. V was pared by 0 bases and J by 4 bases, with 8 bases between. Germline loops: CDR1 KGHDR, CDR2 SFDVKD. For the CDR3, the DNA is TGTGCCACCAGTGATTTGCAACACAGCACCGGGGAGCTGTTTTTT. Translated: CATSDLQHSTGELFF.

The chain has TRBV7-2 and TRBJ2-1; no clear D gene. With 1 base removed from V and 10 bases from J, the gap between germline ends came to 14 bases. CDR3 length: 14 residues. Germline-derived CDR1 and CDR2 are SGHTA and FQGNSA. The CDR3 DNA reads as TGTGCCAGCAGCTTAGGACTCCTCACAAGGGAGCAGTTCTTC. As protein: CASSLGLLTREQFF.

The chain couples TRBV28 to TRBJ2-5; D is unclear. Germline V gene data show CDR1 as MDHEN and CDR2 as SYDVKM. V lost 4 bases, J lost 2 bases, and 5 bases lay in between. CDR3 size: 12 residues. CDR3 loop: CASSYGQETQYF. CDR3 coding DNA: TGTGCCAGCAGTTACGGTCAAGAGACCCAGTACTTC.

The CDR3 reads CASSPSGSEYTGELFF. CDR3 coding DNA: TGTGCCAGCAGCCCGAGCGGGAGTGAGTACACCGGGGAGCTGTTTTTT. The chain has TRBV11-3 and TRBJ2-2, with TRBD2 identical over 8 bases. V was clipped by 5 bases and J by 3 bases; unmatched bases: 8. The CDR3 extends over 16 amino acids. Germline CDR1 is SGHNT and CDR2 is YENEEA.